The rows below give T cell receptor beta chains drawn from one sample of a study of T cells after yellow fever vaccination. TCRdb used MiXCR to reprocess the 5' RACE reads, holding one entry per CDR3 protein. The repertoire consists of 350,000 to 450,000 distinct CDR3 sequences, with about 6% occurring once and the leading ten covering about 15%. The sequencing used PBMCs, collected 5 days after the yellow fever booster vaccination. These receptors were collected from a man under 40 who received the YFV17D yellow fever vaccine. CDR3s include the opening cysteine and the closing phenylalanine or tryptophan. Each record gives: J gene, V gene, clone size, D gene, CDR3 protein, CDR3 DNA. The D gene is left open where the match is weak. Size is omitted from some rows. Given values are once, few, many or a class for expanded clones.

j_gene: TRBJ2-1
v_gene: TRBV20-1
abundance: .
d_gene: TRBD2
CDR3aa: CSASWVGLEFNEQFF
CDR3nt: TGCAGTGCTAGTTGGGTCGGACTAGAGTTCAATGAGCAGTTCTTC

j_gene: TRBJ2-7
v_gene: TRBV10-2
abundance: many
d_gene: .
CDR3aa: CASSDRYSSYEQYF
CDR3nt: TGCGCCAGCAGTGATCGCTATAGCTCCTACGAGCAGTACTTC

j_gene: TRBJ2-7
v_gene: TRBV4-2
abundance: few
d_gene: .
CDR3aa: CASSQGGASYEQYF
CDR3nt: TGTGCCAGCAGCCAAGGAGGGGCGTCCTACGAGCAGTACTTC

j_gene: TRBJ1-6
v_gene: TRBV3-1
abundance: .
d_gene: .
CDR3aa: CASSPPGWSSYNSPLHF
CDR3nt: TGTGCCTCCAGCCCCCCGGGATGGAGCTCCTATAATTCACCCCTCCACTTT

j_gene: TRBJ2-1
v_gene: TRBV12-3/TRBV12-4
abundance: .
d_gene: .
CDR3aa: CASSALHEQFF
CDR3nt: TGTGCCAGCAGTGCTCTCCATGAGCAGTTCTTC

j_gene: TRBJ2-4
v_gene: TRBV28
abundance: many
d_gene: .
CDR3aa: CASGDQDGKNIQYF
CDR3nt: TGTGCCAGCGGCGACCAGGACGGGAAAAACATTCAGTACTTC

j_gene: TRBJ1-2
v_gene: TRBV27
abundance: few
d_gene: .
CDR3aa: CASSPTPKANYGYTF
CDR3nt: TGTGCCAGCAGTCCCACCCCGAAAGCTAACTATGGCTACACCTTC

j_gene: TRBJ2-1
v_gene: TRBV2
abundance: few
d_gene: .
CDR3aa: CASSHRRGEQFF
CDR3nt: TGTGCCAGCAGTCACAGGAGAGGTGAGCAGTTCTTC

j_gene: TRBJ2-2
v_gene: TRBV7-2
abundance: few
d_gene: .
CDR3aa: CASRGANTGELFF
CDR3nt: TGTGCCTCCAGGGGGGCAAACACCGGGGAGCTGTTTTTT

j_gene: TRBJ2-3
v_gene: TRBV12-3/TRBV12-4
abundance: many
d_gene: .
CDR3aa: CASSLIGGGAPDTQYF
CDR3nt: TGTGCCAGCAGTTTAATTGGAGGGGGCGCACCAGATACGCAGTATTTT

j_gene: TRBJ2-5
v_gene: TRBV20-1
abundance: .
d_gene: .
CDR3aa: CSASGSKETQYF
CDR3nt: TGCAGTGCTAGCGGGAGTAAAGAGACCCAGTACTTC

j_gene: TRBJ2-7
v_gene: TRBV14
abundance: .
d_gene: TRBD2
CDR3aa: CASSQGPGGWYEQYF
CDR3nt: TGTGCCAGCAGCCAAGGGCCGGGAGGGTGGTACGAGCAGTACTTC

j_gene: TRBJ2-1
v_gene: TRBV7-8
abundance: many
d_gene: TRBD2
CDR3aa: CASSSGRDSYNEQFF
CDR3nt: TGTGCCAGCAGCTCGGGGAGGGACTCTTACAATGAGCAGTTCTTC

j_gene: TRBJ2-1
v_gene: TRBV7-2
abundance: many
d_gene: TRBD1
CDR3aa: CASSLDRGIYNEQFF
CDR3nt: TGTGCCAGCAGCTTAGACAGGGGGATCTACAATGAGCAGTTCTTC

j_gene: TRBJ1-5
v_gene: TRBV2
abundance: many
d_gene: TRBD1
CDR3aa: CASSEDREIQPQHF
CDR3nt: TGTGCCAGCAGCGAGGACAGGGAAATTCAGCCCCAGCATTTT

j_gene: TRBJ2-7
v_gene: TRBV23-1
abundance: few
d_gene: .
CDR3aa: CASSHPKNEQYF
CDR3nt: TGCGCCAGCAGTCACCCGAAGAACGAGCAGTACTTC

j_gene: TRBJ2-1
v_gene: TRBV14
abundance: many
d_gene: TRBD2
CDR3aa: CASSSFLAGRSYNEQFF
CDR3nt: TGTGCCAGCAGCTCCTTCTTAGCGGGACGCTCCTACAATGAGCAGTTCTTC

j_gene: TRBJ2-3
v_gene: TRBV5-6
abundance: .
d_gene: TRBD2
CDR3aa: CASSFREADTQYF
CDR3nt: TGTGCCAGCAGCTTCCGGGAGGCAGATACGCAGTATTTT

j_gene: TRBJ2-3
v_gene: TRBV7-6
abundance: .
d_gene: .
CDR3aa: CASSLDQGSDTQYF
CDR3nt: TGTGCCAGCAGCTTAGATCAGGGTTCCGATACGCAGTATTTT

j_gene: TRBJ2-1
v_gene: TRBV20-1
abundance: .
d_gene: TRBD2
CDR3aa: CSAYTSGRGEQFF
CDR3nt: TGCAGTGCTTATACTAGCGGGAGAGGCGAGCAGTTCTTC

j_gene: TRBJ2-3
v_gene: TRBV4-3
abundance: many
d_gene: .
CDR3aa: CASSQGEGDNTDTQYF
CDR3nt: TGCGCCAGCAGCCAAGGGGAGGGGGACAACACAGATACGCAGTATTTT

j_gene: TRBJ2-7
v_gene: TRBV7-3
abundance: .
d_gene: TRBD1
CDR3aa: CASSPGTEGYEQYF
CDR3nt: TGTGCCAGCAGCCCCGGGACAGAGGGCTACGAGCAGTACTTC

j_gene: TRBJ1-6
v_gene: TRBV27
abundance: many
d_gene: .
CDR3aa: CASTLRIGGTPLHF
CDR3nt: TGTGCCAGCACCCTACGCATAGGGGGAACACCCCTCCACTTT

j_gene: TRBJ2-2
v_gene: TRBV5-1
abundance: many
d_gene: TRBD1
CDR3aa: CASTPREGDREDTGELFF
CDR3nt: TGCGCCAGCACCCCTCGGGAAGGTGACAGGGAAGACACCGGGGAGCTGTTTTTT

j_gene: TRBJ2-7
v_gene: TRBV28
abundance: .
d_gene: .
CDR3aa: CASTRGSGASSYEQYF
CDR3nt: TGTGCCAGCACCAGGGGGAGCGGGGCAAGCTCCTACGAGCAGTACTTC

j_gene: TRBJ2-7
v_gene: TRBV6-2/TRBV6-3
abundance: few
d_gene: TRBD2
CDR3aa: CASSYGTTLLEQYF
CDR3nt: TGTGCCAGCAGTTACGGGACTACCCTCTTGGAGCAGTACTTC

j_gene: TRBJ2-5
v_gene: TRBV5-1
abundance: few
d_gene: TRBD2
CDR3aa: CASSRRASGTQETQYF
CDR3nt: TGCGCCAGCAGCCGGAGGGCTAGCGGGACCCAAGAGACCCAGTACTTC

j_gene: TRBJ2-7
v_gene: TRBV5-1
abundance: many
d_gene: TRBD2
CDR3aa: CASSAAGLAGVSEQYF
CDR3nt: TGCGCCAGCAGCGCGGCGGGACTAGCGGGAGTTTCGGAGCAGTACTTC

j_gene: TRBJ1-5
v_gene: TRBV6-5
abundance: many
d_gene: .
CDR3aa: CASSYPEDTSNQPQHF
CDR3nt: TGTGCCAGCAGTTACCCTGAGGACACTAGCAATCAGCCCCAGCATTTT

j_gene: TRBJ1-1
v_gene: TRBV5-5
abundance: .
d_gene: .
CDR3aa: CASSLAFVWGNTEAFF
CDR3nt: TGTGCCAGCAGCTTGGCCTTTGTGTGGGGGAACACTGAAGCTTTCTTT

j_gene: TRBJ2-7
v_gene: TRBV6-6
abundance: many
d_gene: .
CDR3aa: CASGRKSYEQYF
CDR3nt: TGTGCCAGCGGTCGAAAGTCCTACGAGCAGTACTTC

j_gene: TRBJ2-1
v_gene: TRBV7-2
abundance: many
d_gene: TRBD2
CDR3aa: CASSLGAGGGYNEQFF
CDR3nt: TGTGCCAGCAGCTTAGGAGCGGGAGGGGGGTACAATGAGCAGTTCTTC